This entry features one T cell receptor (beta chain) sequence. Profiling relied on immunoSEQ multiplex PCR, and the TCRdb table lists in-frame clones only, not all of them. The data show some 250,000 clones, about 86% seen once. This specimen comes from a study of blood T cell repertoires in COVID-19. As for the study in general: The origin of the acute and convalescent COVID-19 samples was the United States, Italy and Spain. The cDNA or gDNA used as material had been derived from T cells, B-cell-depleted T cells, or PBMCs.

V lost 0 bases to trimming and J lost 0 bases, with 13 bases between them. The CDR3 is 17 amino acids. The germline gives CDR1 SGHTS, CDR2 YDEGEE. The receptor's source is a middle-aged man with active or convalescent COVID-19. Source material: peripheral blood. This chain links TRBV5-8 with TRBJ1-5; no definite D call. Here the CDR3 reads CASSLGVEGGSNQPQHF. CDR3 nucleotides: TGTGCCAGCAGCTTGGGAGTGGAGGGAGGTAGCAATCAGCCCCAGCATTTT. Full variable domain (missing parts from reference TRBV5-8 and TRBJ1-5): EAGVTQSPTHLIKTRGQQATLRCSPISGHTSVYWYQQALGLGLQFLLWYDEGEERNRGNFPPRFSGRQFPNYSSELNVNALELEDSALYLCASSLGVEGGSNQPQHFGDGTRLSIL.